This entry lists 19 T cell receptor beta chains sequenced from one sample in a study of CD8 T cells in ankylosing spondylitis. TCRdb processed the 5' RACE reads anew with MiXCR; each CDR3 protein has one entry. The table has about 200,000 distinct CDR3 sequences, under 30% seen once. The specimen was blood, either unsorted or a sorted T cell fraction (not recorded which). These receptors originate from a male donor with ankylosing spondylitis or in good health (not recorded which).

This clonotype was picked up a small number of times. This CDR3 is CSVETGNTEAFF. The CDR3 DNA follows: TGCAGCGTTGAGACAGGGAACACTGAAGCTTTCTTT. J is TRBJ1-1 and V is TRBV29-1, with D maybe TRBD1 (6 bases). Germline V gene data show CDR1 as SQVTM and CDR2 as ANQGSEA. This CDR3 has 12 residues. Trimming stripped 3 bases from V and 1 base from J, with 6 bases between.

This clonotype occurred a few times. The chain joins TRBV29-1 to TRBJ2-7; D remains ambiguous. The CDR3 loop spans 12 amino acids. CDR1 SQVTM and CDR2 ANQGSEA come from the germline V gene. Trimming pared 4 bases from V and 4 bases from J, leaving 11 bases between. This CDR3 is CSVARFGYEQYF. CDR3 sequence (DNA): TGCAGCGTTGCCCGTTTCGGTTACGAGCAGTACTTC.

The chain couples TRBV20-1 to TRBJ2-5; D possibly corresponds to TRBD2 (6 bases). Per germline, CDR1 DFQATT and CDR2 SNEGSKA (reference sequence). Trimming shortened V by 0 bases and J by 2 bases, and 16 bases separated the two germline ends. This CDR3 comprises 16 residues. CDR3 bases: TGCAGTGCTAGAGATAGCCGGGACTGGGAACAAGAGACCCAGTACTTC. Its translation is CSARDSRDWEQETQYF.

This clonotype was recorded many times. V is TRBV6-5 and J is TRBJ2-7; D uncertain. This CDR3 is 11 amino acids long. Germline CDR1 and CDR2: MNHEY and SVGAGI. V shed 4 bases and J shed 4 bases, with 5 bases lying between them. In nucleotides, the CDR3 is TGTGCCAGCAGTTCCCGTTACGAGCAGTACTTC. Translating it yields CASSSRYEQYF.

This clonotype was picked up a small number of times. This sequence joins TRBV5-1 and TRBJ2-5; 10 nucleotides match TRBD2. CDR3 size: 16 residues. The trim removed 4 bases at V and 2 bases at J, leaving 8 bases unmatched. The germline CDR1 and CDR2 sequences are SGHRS and YFSETQ. DNA of the CDR3: TGCGCCAGCAGCAGGAGGACTAGCGGACCACAAGAGACCCAGTACTTC. Protein product: CASSRRTSGPQETQYF.

This clonotype was counted many times. The rearrangement joins TRBV4-2 to TRBJ2-6, with 9 positions matching TRBD1. Germline V CDR1 and CDR2: LGHNA, YNFKEQ. Unmatched junction bases numbered 12, after V lost 5 bases and J lost 4 bases. CDR3 size: 18 residues. The CDR3 protein is CASSATGTGNSGANVLTF. The CDR3 region has the DNA TGTGCCAGCAGCGCGACCGGGACAGGGAATTCCGGGGCCAACGTCCTGACTTTC.

The genes are TRBV20-1 and TRBJ1-5; weak D call: TRBD1 (6 bases). Germline assignment: CDR1 DFQATT and CDR2 SNEGSKA (reference sequence). The V end was cut by 4 bases, the J end by 5 bases, with 12 bases between. The CDR3 has 13 amino acids. For the CDR3, the DNA is TGCAGTGCTAATGACAGGATGGATCAGCCCCAGCATTTT. Protein sequence: CSANDRMDQPQHF.

The chain is built from TRBV6-5 and TRBJ2-3; D is perhaps TRBD1 or TRBD2 (5 bases each). The CDR3 covers 11 residues. Trimming took off 5 bases at V and 8 bases at J, with 8 bases between the two ends. Per germline, CDR1 MNHEY and CDR2 SVGAGI. The CDR3 spells CASSGTATQYF. The CDR3 DNA is TGTGCCAGCAGTGGGACGGCTACGCAGTATTTT.

V is TRBV19 and J is TRBJ2-5, with no clear D. Trimming took 3 bases from V and 2 from J, leaving 7 bases between them. The CDR3 has 13 residues. CDR1 LNHDA and CDR2 SQIVND come from the germline V gene (reference sequence). CDR3 coding DNA: TGTGCCAGTAGTATCGCCTATCAAGAGACCCAGTACTTC. It specifies CASSIAYQETQYF. Full variable domain (rest looked up from reference TRBV19 and TRBJ2-5): DGGITQSPKYLFRKEGQNVTLSCEQNLNHDAMYWYRQDPGQGLRLIYYSQIVNDFQKGDIAEGYSVSREKKESFPLTVTSAQKNPTAFYLCASSIAYQETQYFGPGTRLLVL.

The V call is TRBV6-6, the J call TRBJ2-7; D not resolved. This CDR3 has 11 residues. The V end lost 6 bases, the J end lost 7 bases, and 10 bases lay between the germline ends. Germline-derived CDR1 and CDR2 are MNHNY and SVGAGI (reference sequence). CDR3 sequence: CASSGAREQYF. Written as DNA, the CDR3 is TGTGCCAGCAGCGGAGCAAGGGAGCAGTACTTC.

Ten or more counts support this clonotype. The V call is TRBV12-3 or TRBV12-4, the J call TRBJ1-6; the match to TRBD1 covers 7 bases. V was pared by 6 bases and J by 10 bases, with 9 bases of the junction left unmatched. The CDR3 length is 14 residues. The CDR3 here is CASRGRTGSSPLHF. CDR3 bases: TGTGCCAGCAGGGGGAGGACAGGATCATCACCCCTCCACTTT.

The chain employs TRBV20-1 and TRBJ1-5, with D hard to call. Germline CDR1 DFQATT, CDR2 SNEGSKA (reference sequence). With 4 bases removed from V and 0 bases from J, the gap between germline ends came to 16 bases. This CDR3 region has 16 residues. The CDR3 DNA follows: TGCAGTGCTACCGTCCCGGGAGGGAATAGCAATCAGCCCCAGCATTTT. Translated, it gives CSATVPGGNSNQPQHF.

This clonotype was recorded many times. V usage is TRBV6-5 and J usage is TRBJ2-7; D gene unclear. The CDR3 runs 15 residues. CDR1 and CDR2 (germline): MNHEY, SVGAGI. V shed 0 bases and J shed 0 bases, with 9 bases lying between them. Here the CDR3 DNA reads TGTGCCAGCAGTTACTCGAGACCAGACTCCTACGAGCAGTACTTC. Residues: CASSYSRPDSYEQYF.

This clonotype appeared many times. The chain combines TRBV9 with TRBJ2-3; D might be TRBD2 (5 bases). The CDR3 contains 13 residues. Germline CDR1 and CDR2: SGDLS and YYNGEE. V was trimmed by 4 bases and J by 2 bases, leaving 8 bases between them. CDR3 sequence: CASSSRDTDTQYF. In DNA, the CDR3 is TGTGCCAGCAGCTCTCGGGACACAGATACGCAGTATTTT.

Only a few counts were recorded for this clonotype. This chain connects TRBV7-9 to TRBJ2-7; 11 bases are shared with TRBD1. There are 14 residues in the CDR3. Trimming took 4 bases from V and 4 from J; bases not matched to a gene: 3. Germline V gene data show CDR1 as SEHNR and CDR2 as FQNEAQ (reference sequence). CDR3 sequence: CASSSDRGHYEQYF. CDR3 DNA: TGTGCCAGCAGCTCGGACAGGGGGCATTACGAGCAGTACTTC.

The sample holds a few counts of this clonotype. The chain has TRBV4-2 and TRBJ1-2, with D maybe TRBD1 (5 bases). The ends were cut back, 1 base at V and 8 bases at J, with 20 bases in the middle. CDR3 length equals 16 residues. Germline V gene lookup returns CDR1 LGHNA and CDR2 YNFKEQ. CDR3 nucleotides: TGTGCCAGCAGCCAAGGATCGGGGGGTGACGTTTCGGGCTACACCTTC. Its protein product is CASSQGSGGDVSGYTF.

This chain connects TRBV12-3 or TRBV12-4 to TRBJ1-4, with unresolved D. Trimming shortened V by 6 bases and J by 14 bases, and 19 bases separated the two germline ends. This CDR3 contains 13 residues. CDR3 in amino acids: CASRVGREGTLFF. The CDR3 bases are TGTGCCAGCAGGGTTGGTCGGGAAGGTACCCTGTTTTTT.

There are many counts of this clonotype. This chain connects TRBV29-1 to TRBJ2-1, with 7 positions matching TRBD2. This CDR3 spans 15 amino acids. Germline values: CDR1 SQVTM, CDR2 ANQGSEA. V shed 4 bases, J shed 5 bases, and the junction held 11 bases outside the gene matches. The CDR3 DNA reads as TGCAGCGTTGTTCCCGGGACTACAAAAAACAATGAGCAGTTCTTC. It yields the protein CSVVPGTTKNNEQFF.

This clonotype showed up just a few times. This CDR3 is CASSSANRHSGANVLTF. In DNA, the CDR3 is TGTGCCAGCAGCTCGGCGAACCGGCACTCTGGGGCCAACGTCCTGACTTTC. The gene calls are TRBV7-8 and TRBJ2-6; D unclear. V was pared by 4 bases and J by 0 bases, with 13 bases between. The CDR3 contains 17 residues. The germline gives CDR1 SGHVS, CDR2 FQNEAQ.